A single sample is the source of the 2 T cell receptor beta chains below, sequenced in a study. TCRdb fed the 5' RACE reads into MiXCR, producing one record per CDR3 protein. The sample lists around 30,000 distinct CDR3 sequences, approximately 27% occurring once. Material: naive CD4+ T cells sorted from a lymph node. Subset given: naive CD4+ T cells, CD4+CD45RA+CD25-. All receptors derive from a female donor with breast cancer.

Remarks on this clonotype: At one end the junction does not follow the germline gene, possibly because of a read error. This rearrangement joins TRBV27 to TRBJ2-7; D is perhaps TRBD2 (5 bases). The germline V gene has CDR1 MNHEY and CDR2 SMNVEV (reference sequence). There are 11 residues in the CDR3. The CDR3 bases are TGTGTCAGCAGCGGAGGAGACGAGCAGTACTTC. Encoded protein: CVSSGGDEQYF.

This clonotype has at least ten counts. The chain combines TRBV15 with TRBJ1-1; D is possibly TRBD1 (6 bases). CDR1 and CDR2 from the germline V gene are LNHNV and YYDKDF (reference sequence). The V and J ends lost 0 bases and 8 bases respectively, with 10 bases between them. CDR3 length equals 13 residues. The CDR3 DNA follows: TGTGCCACCAGCAGAGATTACCAGGGGGAAGCTTTCTTT. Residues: CATSRDYQGEAFF.